A single sample is the source of the 28 T cell receptor beta chains below, sequenced in a study of T cells in localized non-small cell lung cancer. Assay used: immunoSEQ multiplex PCR; TCRdb lists only in-frame clones, some missing. The sample has 4,300 or so clones; roughly 29% are singletons. Source: lung tumor tissue, taken before any cancer treatment. These receptors were collected from a male donor aged 60 or older with stage I lung adenocarcinoma.

The chain combines TRBV5-1 with TRBJ1-2, with 8 bases identical to TRBD1. The CDR3 totals 15 residues. Germline V CDR1 and CDR2: SGHRS, YFSETQ. J was trimmed by 3 bases and V by 0 bases; bases with no gene match: 4. The DNA for the CDR3 is TGCGCCAGCAGCTTGGCCACAGGGGGTGACTATGGCTACACCTTC. It specifies CASSLATGGDYGYTF.

The rearrangement links TRBV12-5 to TRBJ1-5, with 7 bases lining up with TRBD1. The CDR3 spans 15 residues. Unmatched junction bases numbered 1, after V lost 1 base and J lost 1 base. The germline V gene encodes CDR1 LGHNT and CDR2 FRNRAP. The CDR3 protein is CASGLGGQSNQPQHF. The CDR3, as DNA: TGTGCTAGTGGTTTGGGGGGACAGAGCAATCAGCCCCAGCATTTT.

The gene calls are TRBV9 and TRBJ1-1, with D possibly matching TRBD1 (5 bases). V lost 5 bases and J 1 base, leaving 9 bases between the germline ends. The CDR3 length is 13 residues. Germline assignment: CDR1 SGDLS and CDR2 YYNGEE. CDR3 nucleotide sequence: TGTGCCAGCAGTTTCCAGGGGAACACTGAAGCTTTCTTT. Its protein product is CASSFQGNTEAFF.

The rearrangement joins TRBV16 to TRBJ1-2, with no clear D. Germline CDR1 KGHSY, CDR2 FQNENV. This CDR3 has 12 amino acids. V was shortened by 0 bases and J by 7 bases, with 6 bases between the two germline ends. This chain's CDR3 is CASSQSRAGYTF. DNA of the CDR3: TGTGCCAGCAGCCAATCGAGGGCTGGCTACACCTTC.

This clone showed up just a few times. CDR3 DNA sequence: TGTGCCAGCAGTGAGGGGGATTCTAACTATGGCTACACCTTC. Amino acids: CASSEGDSNYGYTF. V usage is TRBV6-8 and J usage is TRBJ1-2; D possibly corresponds to TRBD1 (6 bases). The V end was cut by 5 bases, the J end by 0 bases, with 10 bases between. This CDR3 has 14 residues. From germline, CDR1 is MNHGY and CDR2 SAAAGT.

The genes are TRBV19 and TRBJ2-2; D is tentatively TRBD1 or TRBD2 (5 bases each). With 4 bases removed from V and 6 bases from J, the gap between germline ends came to 9 bases. CDR3 length: 13 residues. In germline, CDR1 is LNHDA, CDR2 SQIVND (reference sequence). The CDR3, as DNA: TGTGCCAGTAGTACCCGGGGACCCGGGGAGCTGTTTTTT. It codes for CASSTRGPGELFF.

In DNA, the CDR3 is TGTGCCAGTAGTCCGCGTGGACAGGGCACTAACAATCAGCCCCAGCATTTT. This codes for CASSPRGQGTNNQPQHF. The chain has TRBV19 and TRBJ1-5, with 8 bases fitting TRBD1. The V segment lost 5 bases and the J segment 3 bases; nucleotides outside the gene matches: 12. Germline CDR1 reads LNHDA; CDR2 reads SQIVND (reference sequence). This CDR3 contains 17 residues.

A note on this clone: The same CDR3 arises from other DNA sequences in this sample as well. The V call is TRBV19, the J call TRBJ1-1; D is undetermined. The CDR3 spans 13 residues. The ends were cut back, 7 bases at V and 1 base at J, with 10 bases in the middle. The germline V gene has CDR1 LNHDA and CDR2 SQIVND (reference sequence). CDR3 region: CASNRGRNTEAFF. In DNA form, the CDR3 reads TGTGCCAGTAACCGTGGCAGGAACACTGAAGCTTTCTTT.

The chain uses TRBV10-2 and TRBJ2-1, with 11 positions matching TRBD2. Unmatched junction bases numbered 4, after V lost 8 bases and J lost 7 bases. The CDR3 covers 13 residues. Germline loops: CDR1 WSHSY, CDR2 SAAADI. CDR3 nucleotide sequence: TGCGCCAGCGGGACTAGCGGTCCAAATGAGCAGTTCTTC. Its translation: CASGTSGPNEQFF.

The CDR3 region is CASSQEEGGRSPLHF. CDR3 sequence (DNA): TGCGCCAGCAGCCAAGAAGAAGGGGGCCGCTCACCCCTCCACTTT. The V and J genes are TRBV1 and TRBJ1-6; the DNA was not compared with TRBD1, the D call given in the table. TRBV1 is a recognized pseudogene. This CDR3 is 15 amino acids long.

This clone was counted between two and nine times. An end of the junction differs from the germline gene, which may be a read error. The chain combines TRBV11-3 with TRBJ2-7, with TRBD1 matching 7 bases. The CDR3 contains 14 residues. Germline-derived CDR1 and CDR2 are SGHNT and YENEEA. CDR3 bases: TGTGCCAGCAGCCGGGGACAGAGCTTCTACGCGCAGTACTTC. Protein sequence: CASSRGQSFYAQYF.

In its sample, this clone was seen once. The gene calls are TRBV14 and TRBJ2-5; 8 bases align to TRBD1. The V gene end was trimmed by 4 bases and the J gene end by 3 bases; junction bases not matched to a gene: 1. This CDR3 comprises 13 residues. Germline lookup yields CDR1 SGHDN and CDR2 FVKESK. In DNA, the CDR3 is TGTGCCAGCAGCCTGACAGGGGAAGAGACCCAGTACTTC. Translation: CASSLTGEETQYF.

About this clone: One or more bases were not read clearly; the residue they encode is written X. The chain uses TRBV23-1 and TRBJ1-1; the D is unclear. TRBV23-1 counts as an open reading frame of uncertain function. This CDR3 comprises 13 residues. The V gene lost 8 bases and the J gene lost 1 base, with 11 bases spanning the gap. CDR3 DNA sequence: TGCGCCAGCCGGGAGGARTCGAACACTGAAGCTTTCTTT. Its protein is CASREXSNTEAFF. The CDR3 reads in full as CASREESNTEAFF.

This clone turned up a few times. The chain employs TRBV9 and TRBJ2-1; a weak D match, TRBD2 (6 bases). Between the trimmed V and J ends, which lost 7 bases and 7 bases, there was a span of 18 bases. Per germline, CDR1 SGDLS and CDR2 YYNGEE. This CDR3 comprises 14 residues. The CDR3: CASLGLTKGNEQFF. DNA for the CDR3: TGTGCCAGCCTAGGACTAACCAAAGGAAATGAGCAGTTCTTC.

This clone appeared a few times. The chain carries TRBV30 and TRBJ2-2, with 9 nucleotides matching TRBD1. After removal of 8 bases from V and 7 bases from J, the junction contained 11 bases not matched to a gene. This CDR3 spans 14 amino acids. Germline CDR1 GTSNPN, CDR2 SVGIG (reference sequence). The CDR3 here is CAQPKTGGNGELFF. In DNA form, the CDR3 reads TGTGCCCAGCCGAAGACAGGGGGTAACGGGGAGCTGTTTTTT.

This clone was counted between two and nine times. The J gene is TRBJ1-5, the V gene TRBV6-8; 9 bases align to TRBD1. With 6 bases clipped from V and 5 bases from J, the junction kept 2 bases outside the gene matches. CDR3 length: 13 residues. Germline V CDR1 and CDR2: MNHGY, SAAAGT. CDR3 coding DNA: TGTGCCAGCAGCCGGACAGGGGATCAGCCCCAGCATTTT. As protein: CASSRTGDQPQHF.

This clone has a handful of counts. The chain joins TRBV10-2 to TRBJ2-3; unclear D gene. V dropped 2 bases and J dropped 0 bases, with 9 bases sitting between them. This CDR3 contains 15 residues. Germline V lookup: CDR1 WSHSY, CDR2 SAAADI. The CDR3 region is CASSEGWVSTDTQYF. The CDR3 DNA reads as TGCGCCAGCAGTGAGGGCTGGGTAAGCACAGATACGCAGTATTTT.

This clone is classed as medium-sized (0.01 to 0.1%). The rearrangement joins TRBV15 to TRBJ1-1; D is unclear. Trimming took off 1 base at V and 3 bases at J, with 12 bases between the two ends. Germline V gene lookup returns CDR1 LNHNV and CDR2 YYDKDF (reference sequence). This CDR3 region has 15 residues. The CDR3 reads CATSRGYTADTEAFF. The CDR3 DNA follows: TGTGCCACCAGCAGAGGATATACCGCGGACACTGAAGCTTTCTTT.

The V call is TRBV11-3, the J call TRBJ2-2; possible D gene TRBD1, 6 bases. This CDR3 comprises 16 residues. Trimming left V 5 bases short and J 1 base short, with 14 bases between. From germline, CDR1 is SGHNT and CDR2 YENEEA. CDR3 DNA: TGTGCCAGCAGCCAGGCCGGGACAAGGAACACCGGGGAGCTGTTTTTT. Amino acid sequence: CASSQAGTRNTGELFF.

J is TRBJ1-1 and V is TRBV29-1, with 10 bases matching TRBD1. This CDR3 is built from 16 residues. Germline V CDR1 and CDR2: SQVTM, ANQGSEA. The ends lost 4 bases at V and 0 bases at J; junction bases unmatched: 8. The CDR3 region is CSVVDRGRVVNTEAFF. The CDR3 DNA reads TGCAGCGTTGTCGACAGGGGGCGAGTTGTGAACACTGAAGCTTTCTTT.

The V gene is TRBV19, the J gene TRBJ2-7; no clear D gene. V lost 1 base to trimming and J lost 1 base, with 11 bases between them. Germline values: CDR1 LNHDA, CDR2 SQIVND (reference sequence). CDR3 size: 15 residues. The CDR3 DNA follows: TGTGCCAGTAGTATAGCTCGGACCTCTTCCTACGAGCAGTACTTC. It yields the protein CASSIARTSSYEQYF.

Only a few counts were recorded for this clone. The gene calls are TRBV19 and TRBJ1-1, with TRBD1 matching 9 bases. CDR3 length: 12 residues. With V trimmed by 10 bases and J by 5 bases, 5 bases remained unmatched. CDR1 and CDR2 (germline): LNHDA, SQIVND (reference sequence). The CDR3 loop reads CATQGAGTEAFF. In DNA form, the CDR3 reads TGTGCCACACAGGGGGCAGGAACTGAAGCTTTCTTT.

This clone was counted between two and nine times. The CDR3 region has the DNA TGTGCCAGTAGCCGGGACAGCTACGAGCAGTACTTC. This gives the protein CASSRDSYEQYF. The chain recombines TRBV19 with TRBJ2-7; 7 nucleotides line up with TRBD1. Germline values: CDR1 LNHDA, CDR2 SQIVND (reference sequence). Trimming took 6 bases from V and 3 from J; bases not matched to a gene: 2. CDR3 length: 12 residues. Looking up the rest from reference TRBV19 and TRBJ2-7 gives the full variable domain: DGGITQSPKYLFRKEGQNVTLSCEQNLNHDAMYWYRQDPGQGLRLIYYSQIVNDFQKGDIAEGYSVSREKKESFPLTVTSAQKNPTAFYLCASSRDSYEQYFGPGTRLTVT.

The CDR3 bases are TGTGCCACCTCCGGACGGCCTAGGGATTCACCCCTCCACTTT. This encodes CATSGRPRDSPLHF. The gene calls are TRBV19 and TRBJ1-6; D not resolved. V was trimmed by 10 bases and J by 8 bases, leaving 18 bases between them. Germline-derived CDR1 and CDR2 are LNHDA and SQIVND (reference sequence). This CDR3 region has 14 residues.

The V gene is TRBV7-4, the J gene TRBJ2-7; 8 nucleotides line up with TRBD1. V dropped 3 bases and J dropped 0; count of bases not matched to a gene: 22. CDR3 length: 21 amino acids. Germline V gives CDR1 SGHVT, CDR2 SQSDAQ. The chain's CDR3 is CASSFPAADRGLSSSSYEQYF. DNA of the CDR3: TGTGCCAGCAGCTTCCCCGCGGCCGACAGGGGCCTTTCCAGTAGCTCCTACGAGCAGTACTTC.

This clone has more than one count but fewer than ten. This chain joins TRBV5-3 and TRBJ2-3; 9 bases are a match to TRBD2. TRBV5-3 is recorded as an ORF, its role being uncertain. This CDR3 is built from 16 residues. J was trimmed by 5 bases and V by 0 bases; bases with no gene match: 7. CDR3 loop: CARSLGGGGEVDTQYF. DNA for the CDR3: TGTGCCAGAAGCTTGGGAGGCGGGGGGGAGGTAGATACGCAGTATTTT.

The chain is built from TRBV9 and TRBJ2-2; D gene unclear. V lost 0 bases, J lost 7 bases, and 10 bases lay in between. The CDR3 extends over 14 amino acids. In germline, CDR1 is SGDLS, CDR2 YYNGEE. The CDR3 spells CASSVAGHFGELFF. In DNA form, the CDR3 reads TGTGCCAGCAGCGTAGCAGGTCATTTCGGGGAGCTGTTTTTT.

The chain employs TRBV15 and TRBJ2-3, with 9 positions matching TRBD1. Germline assignment: CDR1 LNHNV and CDR2 YYDKDF (reference sequence). The CDR3 consists of 16 residues. Trimming cost V 3 bases and J 5 bases; bases outside gene matches: 9. The CDR3 DNA reads TGTGCCACCAGCAGGAAGACAGGGGGTCCCCTAGATACGCAGTATTTT. Residues: CATSRKTGGPLDTQYF.